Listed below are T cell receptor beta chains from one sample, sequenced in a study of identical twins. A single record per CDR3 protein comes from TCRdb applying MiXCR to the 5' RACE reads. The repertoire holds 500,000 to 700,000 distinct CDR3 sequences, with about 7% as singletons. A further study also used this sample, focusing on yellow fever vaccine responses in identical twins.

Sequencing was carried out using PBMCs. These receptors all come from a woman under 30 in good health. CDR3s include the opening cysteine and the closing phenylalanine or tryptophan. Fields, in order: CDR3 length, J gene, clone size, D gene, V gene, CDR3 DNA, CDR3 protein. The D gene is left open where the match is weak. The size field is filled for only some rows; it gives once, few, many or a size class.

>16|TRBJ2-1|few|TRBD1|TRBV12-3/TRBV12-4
TGTGCCAGCAGTTTAGGGACTCGACAGGGGTCAAATGAGCAGTTCTTC
CASSLGTRQGSNEQFF
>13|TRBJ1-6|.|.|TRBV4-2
TGTGCCAGCAGCCAAGAGGACAATTCACCCCTCCACTTT
CASSQEDNSPLHF
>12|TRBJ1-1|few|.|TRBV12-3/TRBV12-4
TGTGCCAGTAGGGGTTTCAGCACTGAAGCTTTCTTT
CASRGFSTEAFF
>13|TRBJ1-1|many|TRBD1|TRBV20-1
TGCAGTGCTAGTGACAGGGCAAACACTGAAGCTTTCTTT
CSASDRANTEAFF
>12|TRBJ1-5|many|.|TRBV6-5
TGTGCCAGCAGAAACTACAATCAGCCCCAGCATTTT
CASRNYNQPQHF
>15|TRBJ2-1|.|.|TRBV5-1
TGCGCCAGCAGCCCGGCCGGACGCCTGGTAGATGAGCAGTTCTTC
CASSPAGRLVDEQFF
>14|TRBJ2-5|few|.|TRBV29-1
TGCAGCGTTGGAGTAGGCTGGACCCAAGAGACCCAGTACTTC
CSVGVGWTQETQYF
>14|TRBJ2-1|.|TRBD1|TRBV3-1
TGTGCCAGCAGCCACCGGGACAGGGAATCGGGGCAGTTCTTC
CASSHRDRESGQFF
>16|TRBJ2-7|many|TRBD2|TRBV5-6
TGTGCCAGCAGCTCCACCCTGCGGGAGACTTATGTTAAGCAGTACTTC
CASSSTLRETYVKQYF
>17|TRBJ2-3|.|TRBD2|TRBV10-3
TGTGCCATCAGACCGGGACTAGCGGGGCCCTACACAGATACGCAGTATTTT
CAIRPGLAGPYTDTQYF
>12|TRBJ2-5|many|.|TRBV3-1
TGTGCCAGCAGGGGGGACGGAGAGACCCAGTACTTC
CASRGDGETQYF
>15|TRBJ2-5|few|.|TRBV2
TGTGCCAGCAGTGAGTCAAACCTCCTCTGGGAGACCCAGTACTTC
CASSESNLLWETQYF
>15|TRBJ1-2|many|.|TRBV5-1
TGCGCCAGCAGCCAGGGGTTCGATGAGACCTATGGCTACACCTTC
CASSQGFDETYGYTF
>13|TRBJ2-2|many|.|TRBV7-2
TGTGCCAGCAGCCGCTTGTACACCGGGGAGCTGTTTTTT
CASSRLYTGELFF
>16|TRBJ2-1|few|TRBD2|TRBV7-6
TGTGCCAGCAGCAAGGAGACTAGCGCCCTAAACAATGAGCAGTTCTTC
CASSKETSALNNEQFF